This TCR beta chain is drawn from a study of neoadjuvant anti-PD-1 for oral cavity cancer. Study at large: Around day 43, patients without progression received a fourth nivolumab dose before surgery.

Profiled with immunoSEQ multiplex PCR; TCRdb holds only in-frame clones, not every one. Here the sample spans 7,200 or so clones, approximately 50% being singletons. This clone was picked up a small number of times. Specimen: tumor tissue, collected before nivolumab (anti-PD-1) treatment. The source is a person aged 35-79 years with oral cavity squamous cell carcinoma.

Written as DNA, the CDR3 is TGCGCCAGCAGCTCCACGACGGGACAGTCTGGAAACACCATATATTTT. Translated, it gives CASSSTTGQSGNTIYF. This rearrangement joins TRBV5-1 to TRBJ1-3, with 7 bases identical to TRBD1. V gave up 3 bases and J gave up 1 base; unmatched junction bases: 7. The CDR3 loop spans 16 amino acids. The germline V gene encodes CDR1 SGHRS and CDR2 YFSETQ.